This T cell receptor (beta chain) was identified during a study of cytomegalovirus exposure and HLA in healthy donors. The PCR had 60 Vbeta and 13 Jbeta primers. TCRdb's copy holds only in-frame clones and misses some; the assay was immunoSEQ multiplex PCR. Its table records under 150,000 clones. Germline CDR1 and CDR2: MNHEY and SVGAGI. The CDR3 totals 16 residues. The J segment lost 6 bases and the V segment lost 0 bases, leaving 5 bases of the junction unmatched. The sample consisted of PBMCs. The chain couples TRBV6-5 to TRBJ1-2, with 12 bases identical to TRBD1. The receptor was derived from a woman aged 55-69 years in good health and CMV-seronegative. The CDR3 spells CASSYSWDRGPHGYTF. Written as DNA, the CDR3 is TGTGCCAGCAGTTACTCCTGGGACAGGGGGCCCCATGGCTACACCTTC.